The present TCR beta chain was sequenced within a study of T cell repertoires in cytomegalovirus infection. Study in general: CMV infection together with matching HLA type was indicated by public TCR beta signatures.

V lost 2 bases, J lost 6 bases, and 7 bases lay in between. Germline assignment: CDR1 MGHRA and CDR2 YSYEKL. The CDR3 loop spans 13 amino acids. Many counts were recorded for this clonotype. The target antigen is unknown. TCRdb re-analysed the reads in MiXCR, keeping a single row per CDR3 protein. The repertoire includes 630,000 or so distinct CDR3 sequences, less than 25% of them detected once, and approximately 8.2% sits in the top ten. Notes on the study in general: Using cumulative public TCR beta family frequency, the authors identified those who carried CMV together with the relevant HLA.

This TCR was sampled from a human donor in good health (CMV status not recorded). Some clones in this sample may be carry-over from other donors' samples. The chain employs TRBV4-1 and TRBJ2-2; no reliable D call. Material for sequencing was CD8+ T cells from PBMCs. CDR3 residues: CASSQLGAGELFF. The CDR3, as DNA: TGCGCCAGCAGCCAATTGGGCGCCGGGGAGCTGTTTTTT.